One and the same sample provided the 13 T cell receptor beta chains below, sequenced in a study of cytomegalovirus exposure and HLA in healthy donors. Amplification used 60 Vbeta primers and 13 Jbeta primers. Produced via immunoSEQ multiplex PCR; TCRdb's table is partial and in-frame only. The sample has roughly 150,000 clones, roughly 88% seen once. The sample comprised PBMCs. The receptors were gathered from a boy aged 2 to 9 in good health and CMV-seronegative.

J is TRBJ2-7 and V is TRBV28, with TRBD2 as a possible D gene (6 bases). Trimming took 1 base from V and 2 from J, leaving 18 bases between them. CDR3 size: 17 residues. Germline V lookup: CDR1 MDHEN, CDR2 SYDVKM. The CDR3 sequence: CASSLSSAGSRAYEQYF. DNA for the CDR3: TGTGCCAGCAGTTTATCCTCCGCGGGATCTAGGGCCTACGAGCAGTACTTC.

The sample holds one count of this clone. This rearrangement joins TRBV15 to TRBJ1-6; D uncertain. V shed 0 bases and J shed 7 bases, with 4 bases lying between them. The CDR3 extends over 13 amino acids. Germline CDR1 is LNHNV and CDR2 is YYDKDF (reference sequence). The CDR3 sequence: CATSRDQNSPLHF. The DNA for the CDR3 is TGTGCCACCAGCAGAGATCAGAATTCACCCCTCCACTTT.

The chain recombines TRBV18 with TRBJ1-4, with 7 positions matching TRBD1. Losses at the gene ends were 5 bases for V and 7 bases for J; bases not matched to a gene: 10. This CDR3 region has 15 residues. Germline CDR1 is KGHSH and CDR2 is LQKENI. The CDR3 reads CASSNDREAGEKLFF. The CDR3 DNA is TGTGCCAGCTCAAACGACAGGGAGGCCGGTGAAAAACTGTTTTTT.

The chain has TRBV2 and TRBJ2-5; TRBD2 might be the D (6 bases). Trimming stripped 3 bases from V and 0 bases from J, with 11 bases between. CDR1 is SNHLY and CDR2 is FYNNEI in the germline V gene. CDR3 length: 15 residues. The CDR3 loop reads CASSDPAGYQETQYF. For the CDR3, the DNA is TGTGCCAGCAGTGACCCAGCGGGTTACCAAGAGACCCAGTACTTC. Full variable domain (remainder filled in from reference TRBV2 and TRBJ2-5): EPEVTQTPSHQVTQMGQEVILRCVPISNHLYFYWYRQILGQKVEFLVSFYNNEISEKSEIFDDQFSVERPDGSNFTLKIRSTKLEDSAMYFCASSDPAGYQETQYFGPGTRLLVL.

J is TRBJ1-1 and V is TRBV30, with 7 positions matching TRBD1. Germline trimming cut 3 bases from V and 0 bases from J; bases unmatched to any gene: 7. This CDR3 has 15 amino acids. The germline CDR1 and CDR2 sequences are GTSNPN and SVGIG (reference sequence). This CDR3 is CAWRKQGNMNTEAFF. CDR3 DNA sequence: TGTGCCTGGAGAAAACAGGGGAATATGAACACTGAAGCTTTCTTT. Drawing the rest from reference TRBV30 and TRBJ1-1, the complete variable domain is SQTIHQWPATLVQPVGSPLSLECTVEGTSNPNLYWYRQAAGRGLQLLFYSVGIGQISSEVPQNLSASRPQDRQFILSSKKLLLSDSGFYLCAWRKQGNMNTEAFFGQGTRLTVV.

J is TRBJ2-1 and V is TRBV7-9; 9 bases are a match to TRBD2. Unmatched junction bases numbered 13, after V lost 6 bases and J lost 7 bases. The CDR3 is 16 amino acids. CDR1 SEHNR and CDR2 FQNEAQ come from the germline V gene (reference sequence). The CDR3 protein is CASSPRSSGVPNEQFF. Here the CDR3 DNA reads TGTGCCAGCAGTCCCCGTTCTAGCGGGGTCCCTAATGAGCAGTTCTTC.

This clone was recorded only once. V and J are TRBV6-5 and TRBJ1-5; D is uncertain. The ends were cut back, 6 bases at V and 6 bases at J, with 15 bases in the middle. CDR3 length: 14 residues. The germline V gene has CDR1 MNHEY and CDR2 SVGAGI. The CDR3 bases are TGTGCCAGCAGGGGCAGCGGGAGTGGTCAGCCCCAGCATTTT. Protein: CASRGSGSGQPQHF.

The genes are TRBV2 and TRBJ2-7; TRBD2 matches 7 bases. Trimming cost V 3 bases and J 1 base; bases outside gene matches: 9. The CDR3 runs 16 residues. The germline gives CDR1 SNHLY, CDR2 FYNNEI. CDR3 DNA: TGTGCCAGCAGTGAGCTCCTAGCGGAAGGTTCCTACGAGCAGTACTTC. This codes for CASSELLAEGSYEQYF.

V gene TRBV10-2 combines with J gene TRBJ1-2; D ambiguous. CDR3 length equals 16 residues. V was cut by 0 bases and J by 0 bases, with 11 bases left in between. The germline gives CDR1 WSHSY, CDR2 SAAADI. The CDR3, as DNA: TGCGCCAGCAGTGAGTCCCCGAGGCCTACTAACTATGGCTACACCTTC. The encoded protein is CASSESPRPTNYGYTF.

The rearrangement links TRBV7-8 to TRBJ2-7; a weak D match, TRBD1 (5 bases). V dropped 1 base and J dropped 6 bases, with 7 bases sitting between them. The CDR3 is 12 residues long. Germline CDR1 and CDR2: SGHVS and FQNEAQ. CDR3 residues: CASSLEGFEQYF. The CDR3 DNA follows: TGTGCCAGCAGCTTAGAGGGGTTCGAGCAGTACTTC.

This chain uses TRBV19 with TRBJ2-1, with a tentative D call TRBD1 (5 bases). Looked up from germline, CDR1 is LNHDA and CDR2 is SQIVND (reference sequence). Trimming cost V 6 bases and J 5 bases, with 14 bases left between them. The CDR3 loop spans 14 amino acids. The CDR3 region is CASSQLRQNNEQFF. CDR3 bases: TGTGCCAGTAGCCAGTTACGACAGAACAATGAGCAGTTCTTC.

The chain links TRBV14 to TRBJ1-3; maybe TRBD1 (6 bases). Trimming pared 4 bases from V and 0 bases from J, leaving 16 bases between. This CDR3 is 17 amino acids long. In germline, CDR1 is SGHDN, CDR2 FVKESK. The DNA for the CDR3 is TGTGCCAGCAGCCCCTATGTGGACAGCATCTCTGGAAACACCATATATTTT. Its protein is CASSPYVDSISGNTIYF.

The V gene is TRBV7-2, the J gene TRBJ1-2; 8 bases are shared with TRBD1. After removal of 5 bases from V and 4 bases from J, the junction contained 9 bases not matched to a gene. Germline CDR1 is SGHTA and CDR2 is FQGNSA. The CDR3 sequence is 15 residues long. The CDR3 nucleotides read TGTGCCAGCAGCCCAGGGGGCAGGGCTTCCTATGGCTACACCTTC. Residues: CASSPGGRASYGYTF.